Below are 10 T cell receptor beta chains sequenced from a single sample in a study of blood T cell repertoires in COVID-19. The method was immunoSEQ multiplex PCR; TCRdb's version includes in-frame clones alone and lacks a portion of them. This sample has approximately 140,000 clones, with 81% found just once. The sample comprised peripheral blood. The receptors stem from a human donor with acute or convalescent COVID-19. The donor label of this sample is uncertain.

V and J are TRBV6-1 and TRBJ1-3; no reliable D call. Germline values: CDR1 MNHNS, CDR2 SASEGT. The CDR3 consists of 14 residues. V gave up 3 bases and J gave up 0 bases, with 6 bases separating them. CDR3 sequence: CASSDVFSGNTIYF. The CDR3 DNA is TGTGCCAGCAGTGACGTTTTCTCTGGAAACACCATATATTTT.

This chain joins TRBV7-8 and TRBJ1-1; no firm D call. CDR3 length equals 14 residues. Germline V gives CDR1 SGHVS, CDR2 FQNEAQ. The V gene lost 1 base and the J gene lost 1 base, with 7 bases spanning the gap. CDR3 region: CASSLENSNTEAFF. CDR3 bases: TGTGCCAGCAGCTTAGAGAACTCGAACACTGAAGCTTTCTTT.

This clone has only a few counts. The chain couples TRBV10-3 to TRBJ1-5; D is unresolved. CDR1 and CDR2 (germline): ENHRY, SYGVKD. Trimming left V 0 bases short and J 8 bases short, with 8 bases between. The CDR3 loop spans 13 amino acids. CDR3 in amino acids: CAISESIGEPQHF. The CDR3 DNA follows: TGTGCCATCAGTGAGTCGATAGGAGAGCCCCAGCATTTT.

The chain carries TRBV9 and TRBJ1-1; weak D call: TRBD1 (5 bases). CDR1 is SGDLS and CDR2 is YYNGEE in the germline V gene. V lost 0 bases and J lost 5, with 11 bases in between. The CDR3 spans 14 residues. CDR3 sequence: CASSVGQGYTEAFF. The DNA for the CDR3 is TGTGCCAGCAGCGTAGGTCAGGGATATACTGAAGCTTTCTTT.

This clone occurred a few times. V gene TRBV6-5 combines with J gene TRBJ1-1; no definite D call. Germline assignment: CDR1 MNHEY and CDR2 SVGAGI. The CDR3 has 12 amino acids. The ends were cut back, 7 bases at V and 9 bases at J, with 15 bases in the middle. The CDR3 here is CASTTREGKAFF. CDR3 DNA sequence: TGTGCCAGCACTACGCGGGAGGGAAAAGCTTTCTTT.

The rearrangement uses TRBV7-6 and TRBJ1-6; tentatively, D is TRBD1 (5 bases). Germline V gives CDR1 SGHVS, CDR2 FNYEAQ. Trimming took 4 bases from V and 7 from J, leaving 17 bases between them. The CDR3 has 16 residues. The CDR3 DNA is TGTGCCAGCAGCTCTCACCGGGGGACGGCAAATTCACCCCTCCACTTT. The encoded protein is CASSSHRGTANSPLHF.

The chain joins TRBV12-3 or TRBV12-4 to TRBJ2-2; tentative D call: TRBD2 (5 bases). V was cut by 6 bases and J by 7 bases, with 9 bases left in between. CDR3 length: 12 amino acids. CDR3 sequence: CASRPSSGELFF. The CDR3 DNA reads as TGTGCCAGCAGGCCTAGCAGCGGGGAGCTGTTTTTT.

This clone has only one observation. CDR3 coding DNA: TGCGCCAGCAGCCACCCTAGCGGGGGCCGGTACAATGAGCAGTTCTTC. Residues: CASSHPSGGRYNEQFF. The chain couples TRBV4-1 to TRBJ2-1; 10 bases line up with TRBD2. The germline V gene encodes CDR1 MGHRA and CDR2 YSYEKL. CDR3 length: 16 residues. Trimming took 3 bases from V and 4 from J; bases not matched to a gene: 6.

V is TRBV7-8 and J is TRBJ2-7; TRBD1 aligns across 11 bases. V was pared by 5 bases and J by 4 bases, with 4 bases of the junction left unmatched. Germline-derived CDR1 and CDR2 are SGHVS and FQNEAQ. The CDR3 totals 14 residues. CDR3 loop: CASSGRDRGYEQYF. The CDR3 coding sequence is TGTGCCAGCAGCGGACGGGACAGGGGGTACGAGCAGTACTTC.

The chain is built from TRBV20-1 and TRBJ1-1; 8 positions match TRBD1. The V gene end was trimmed by 3 bases and the J gene end by 1 base; junction bases not matched to a gene: 4. There are 14 residues in the CDR3. Germline V gene data show CDR1 as DFQATT and CDR2 as SNEGSKA (reference sequence). The CDR3 DNA is TGCAGTGCTAGTGGGGACAGGAGGAACACTGAAGCTTTCTTT. It specifies CSASGDRRNTEAFF.